A selection of T cell receptor beta chains follows, all from one sample in a study of cytomegalovirus exposure and HLA in healthy donors. TCRdb's copy holds only in-frame clones and misses some; the assay was immunoSEQ multiplex PCR. The sample consists of around 190,000 clones, around 80% of them appearing once. Sequences were obtained from PBMCs. These receptor sequences come from a woman under 40 in good health and CMV-seropositive. Each CDR3 is given without its conserved first and last residue. Each record gives: V gene, J gene, CDR3 protein.

>TRBV6-4|TRBJ2-5
ASSDSIGRPRALGTQY
>TRBV27|TRBJ1-3
ASSRSHGEGNTIY
>TRBV25-1|TRBJ1-2
ASSEYIQAPGGYT
>TRBV5-1|TRBJ2-7
ASSSLTDSYEQY
>TRBV28|TRBJ2-7
ASSSPPYEQY
>TRBV7-9|TRBJ2-7
ASSRGLSTSYEQY
>TRBV11-2|TRBJ1-2
ASSLDWTGQGYT
>TRBV13|TRBJ2-5
ASSSDYRDGGTQY
>TRBV18|TRBJ2-1
ASSPTVAGNAEQF
>TRBV2|TRBJ2-7
ASSGHGEAYEQY
>TRBV4-3|TRBJ1-1
ASRKGGHPNTEAF
>TRBV11-2|TRBJ1-2
ASSLGRGGRRGYGYT
>TRBV4-3|TRBJ2-3
ASSPSVFDTQY
>TRBV5-5|TRBJ2-3
ASSFGQGGTDTQY
>TRBV5-4|TRBJ2-7
ASSLVAGGNYEQY
>TRBV9|TRBJ2-3
ASSVEGTGVTDTQY
>TRBV11-2|TRBJ1-1
ASSLVGGSSAPWTEAF
>TRBV7-8|TRBJ2-1
ASSGAPVNKQF
>TRBV29-1|TRBJ2-4
SVEDFLAKNIQY
>TRBV30|TRBJ2-5
AWSGSSGETQY
>TRBV5-1|TRBJ1-4
ASSLAEGAGEKLF
>TRBV19|TRBJ1-1
ASSIWNRANTEAF
>TRBV4-3|TRBJ2-7
ASSQDLAYEQY
>TRBV11-3|TRBJ2-7
ASSPGLAGGEQY
>TRBV11-3|TRBJ1-3
ASSLDKAVGGNTIY
>TRBV11-2|TRBJ2-5
ASSANRGLLQETQY
>TRBV5-6|TRBJ2-5
ASLRQGQETQY
>TRBV27|TRBJ2-7
ASSRRLAGDSYEQY
>TRBV4-1|TRBJ1-1
ASSQDFILTGMNTEAF
>TRBV9|TRBJ2-7
ASSVGQSYEQY
>TRBV7-2|TRBJ2-7
ASSFGTGGREQY